The 14 T cell receptor beta chains given below trace back to one sample, sequenced in a study of T cell responses to AZD1222 COVID-19 vaccine. Sequencing was performed with immunoSEQ multiplex PCR; in TCRdb, only in-frame clones are kept and a portion is missing. Of roughly 120,000 clones in the sample, about 82% are singletons; the top ten hold approximately 18%. The sequences come from peripheral blood, collected 28 days after the second AZD1222 dose. Receptors were obtained from an adult who received the AZD1222 COVID-19 vaccine.

The chain combines TRBV19 with TRBJ2-1; D gene ambiguous. The CDR3 length is 14 residues. With 4 bases removed from V and 10 bases from J, the gap between germline ends came to 17 bases. The germline V gene has CDR1 LNHDA and CDR2 SQIVND (reference sequence). The DNA of the CDR3 is TGTGCCAGTAGTACGAAGCAAGGTGGGCAGGAGCAGTTCTTC. It yields the protein CASSTKQGGQEQFF.

This clone has only one observation. The gene calls are TRBV29-1 and TRBJ1-2; weak D call: TRBD1 (5 bases). This CDR3 is 13 amino acids long. Trimming removed 3 bases from V and 0 bases from J, with 8 bases in between. CDR1 and CDR2 from the germline V gene are SQVTM and ANQGSEA. This CDR3 is CSVEEGSNYGYTF. The CDR3 region has the DNA TGCAGCGTTGAGGAGGGGTCTAACTATGGCTACACCTTC.

J is TRBJ1-4 and V is TRBV21-1; the table's D call, TRBD1, was not checked against the DNA. TRBV21-1 has pseudogene status. The CDR3 is 19 amino acids. CDR3 amino acids: CASSRVGQGVSVTNEKLFF. In nucleotides, the CDR3 is TGTGCCAGCAGCAGGGTGGGACAGGGGGTATCGGTCACTAATGAAAAACTGTTTTTT.

The CDR3 here is CASRASDPTDTQYF. The CDR3 nucleotides read TGTGCCAGCAGGGCTAGCGACCCCACAGATACGCAGTATTTT. The V and J genes are TRBV2 and TRBJ2-3, with a tentative D call TRBD2 (6 bases). V was cut by 6 bases and J by 2 bases, with 12 bases left in between. This CDR3 contains 14 residues. Germline V lookup: CDR1 SNHLY, CDR2 FYNNEI. The full variable domain, completed using reference TRBV2 and TRBJ2-3, is EPEVTQTPSHQVTQMGQEVILRCVPISNHLYFYWYRQILGQKVEFLVSFYNNEISEKSEIFDDQFSVERPDGSNFTLKIRSTKLEDSAMYFCASRASDPTDTQYFGPGTRLTVL.

The rearrangement uses TRBV7-2 and TRBJ1-2; possible D gene TRBD1, 5 bases. Germline V lookup: CDR1 SGHTA, CDR2 FQGNSA. The ends were cut back, 4 bases at V and 5 bases at J, with 17 bases in the middle. This CDR3 region has 15 residues. DNA for the CDR3: TGTGCCAGCAGCTCCCCTCTGGGGGGTTGGTATGGCTACACCTTC. It encodes CASSSPLGGWYGYTF.

This rearrangement joins TRBV20-1 to TRBJ2-1; D might be TRBD2 (7 bases). The CDR3 totals 17 residues. V lost 3 bases and J 7 bases, leaving 25 bases between the germline ends. From germline, CDR1 is DFQATT and CDR2 SNEGSKA (reference sequence). This CDR3 is CSASTTGRARRGNEQFF. Written as DNA, the CDR3 is TGCAGTGCTAGTACCACAGGGAGGGCGCGGAGGGGGAATGAGCAGTTCTTC.

Points on this clone: A read error may account for a junction end that differs from germline. V and J are TRBV19 and TRBJ1-1, with 7 positions matching TRBD1. The CDR3 totals 16 residues. The germline CDR1 and CDR2 sequences are LNHDA and SQIVND (reference sequence). Written as DNA, the CDR3 is TGTGCCAGTAGTACCCCGACAGGGAGCGTGAAGACTGAAGCTTTCTTT. Translated, it gives CASSTPTGSVKTEAFF.

This rearrangement joins TRBV7-9 to TRBJ1-2; 8 bases align to TRBD1. This CDR3 region has 15 residues. Germline CDR1 and CDR2: SEHNR and FQNEAQ (reference sequence). The V gene end was trimmed by 5 bases and the J gene end by 6 bases; junction bases not matched to a gene: 11. The CDR3 coding sequence is TGTGCCAGCAGCCGACCTGGACAGGGAAGTGATGGCTACACCTTC. This codes for CASSRPGQGSDGYTF.

This sequence joins TRBV24-1 and TRBJ1-5, with TRBD1 matching 10 bases. The CDR3 totals 16 residues. Germline V lookup: CDR1 KGHDR, CDR2 SFDVKD. V shed 3 bases, J shed 6 bases, and the junction held 7 bases outside the gene matches. This chain's CDR3 is CATSDPGQGEGQPQHF. In DNA, the CDR3 is TGTGCCACCAGTGATCCCGGACAGGGGGAGGGTCAGCCCCAGCATTTT.

This sequence joins TRBV9 and TRBJ2-5; 13 bases are shared with TRBD2. The CDR3 length is 17 residues. V lost 4 bases and J lost 5; bases outside the gene matches: 11. Germline V gene sequence: CDR1 SGDLS, CDR2 YYNGEE. The DNA for the CDR3 is TGTGCCAGCAGCTCCTCCGGGACTAGCGGGACGTTGGAGACCCAGTACTTC. Translated: CASSSSGTSGTLETQYF.

This chain connects TRBV4-3 to TRBJ1-2, with a weak D call TRBD1 (5 bases). The CDR3 length is 14 residues. Germline V gene lookup returns CDR1 LGHNA and CDR2 YSLEER. Trimming cost V 1 base and J 2 bases, with 8 bases left between them. This chain's CDR3 is CASSQAQENYGYTF. The CDR3 DNA follows: TGCGCCAGCAGCCAAGCACAGGAAAACTATGGCTACACCTTC.

V and J are TRBV18 and TRBJ1-1, with TRBD1 as a possible D gene (5 bases). The V end was cut by 2 bases, the J end by 7 bases, with 11 bases between. Per the germline V gene, CDR1 is KGHSH and CDR2 is LQKENI. The CDR3 runs to 13 residues. The CDR3, as DNA: TGTGCCAGCTCACCAGGGGGAAGCCGTGAAGCTTTCTTT. Amino acid sequence: CASSPGGSREAFF.

The table lists this clone with a count of one. V usage is TRBV18 and J usage is TRBJ2-5; no clear D gene. Looked up from germline, CDR1 is KGHSH and CDR2 is LQKENI. The germline V and J ends were trimmed by 0 bases and 5 bases, with 10 bases remaining between them. This CDR3 has 14 residues. The chain's CDR3 is CASSPPSIGETQYF. The DNA for the CDR3 is TGTGCCAGCTCACCACCGTCTATCGGGGAGACCCAGTACTTC.

DNA for the CDR3: TGTGCCAGCAGTGAGGGAACAGGCGGGATTCAGCCCCAGCATTTT. Residues: CASSEGTGGIQPQHF. V usage is TRBV6-1 and J usage is TRBJ1-5, with D perhaps matching TRBD1 (5 bases). The CDR3 has 15 amino acids. CDR1 and CDR2 from the germline V gene are MNHNS and SASEGT. The V end lost 3 bases, the J end lost 6 bases, and 15 bases lay between the germline ends.